The clone carrying this T cell receptor (beta chain) was observed once. The antigen is undetermined. The data are from a study of shared clonotypes between healthy human individuals. Study-level results: The study found roughly 5.3% of naive CD4 clonotypes shared across four donors.

Method: immunoSEQ multiplex PCR; TCRdb's copy keeps in-frame clones and lacks some. The sample lists 1,100,000 or so clones; 75% to 85% were seen once. Germline V CDR1 and CDR2: SGHVS, FQNEAQ. CDR3 length equals 13 residues. Trimming left V 5 bases short and J 6 bases short, with 14 bases between. Sequenced sample: memory CD4+ T cells from PBMCs. As to subset: CD45RA-negative fraction. The TCR sequence derives from a young man in good health. Some clones in this sample may be carry-over from other donors' samples. The rearrangement joins TRBV7-8 to TRBJ2-7; a possible D gene is TRBD1 (6 bases). CDR3 bases: TGTGCCAGCAGCGTACAGGGCAACGGCGAGCAGTACTTC. It translates to CASSVQGNGEQYF.